What follows describes a single T cell receptor (beta chain). The antigen remains undetermined. Clones were sequenced by immunoSEQ multiplex PCR, and TCRdb holds only the in-frame ones, with some missing. The data hold approximately 14,000 clones, with under 85% observed a single time. Germline trimming cut 3 bases from V and 9 bases from J; bases unmatched to any gene: 4. The CDR3 length is 13 residues. Germline lookup yields CDR1 MNHNS and CDR2 SASEGT. These data originate in a study of T cell responses to AZD1222 COVID-19 vaccine. Overall study results and limits: Nearly half of the spike-specific TCRs reportedly recognize variant regions that carry no mutations. Across spike, vaccine-associated CD4 TCRs were found, dominant at 160-218 and 743-854. Seropositive AZD1222 recipients at baseline numbered only six or seven. Samples come after the peak T cell response, not at day 14.

V gene TRBV6-1 combines with J gene TRBJ2-1; 8 nucleotides match TRBD2. The TCR was taken from an adult who received the AZD1222 COVID-19 vaccine. The material sequenced was peripheral blood, taken 28 days after the second AZD1222 dose. This CDR3 reads CASSEGLVVEQFF. CDR3 sequence (DNA): TGTGCCAGCAGTGAGGGACTAGTGGTTGAGCAGTTCTTC.